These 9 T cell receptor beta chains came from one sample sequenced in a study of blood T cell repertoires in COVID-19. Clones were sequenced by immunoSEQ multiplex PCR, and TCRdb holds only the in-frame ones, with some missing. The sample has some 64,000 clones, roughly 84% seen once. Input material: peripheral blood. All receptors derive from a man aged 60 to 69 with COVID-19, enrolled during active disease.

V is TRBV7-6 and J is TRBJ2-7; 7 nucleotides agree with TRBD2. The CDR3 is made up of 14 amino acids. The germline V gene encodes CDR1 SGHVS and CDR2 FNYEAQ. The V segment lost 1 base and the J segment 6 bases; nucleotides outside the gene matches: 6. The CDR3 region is CASSLGSAGAEQYF. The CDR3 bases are TGTGCCAGCAGCTTAGGGTCCGCGGGAGCCGAGCAGTACTTC.

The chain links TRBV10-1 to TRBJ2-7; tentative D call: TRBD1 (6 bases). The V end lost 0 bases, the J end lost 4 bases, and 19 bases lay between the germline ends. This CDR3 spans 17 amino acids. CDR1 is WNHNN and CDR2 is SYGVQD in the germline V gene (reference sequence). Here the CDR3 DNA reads TGCGCCAGCAGTGAGTCATCCGACCGCAGGGGATTGTACGAGCAGTACTTC. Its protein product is CASSESSDRRGLYEQYF.

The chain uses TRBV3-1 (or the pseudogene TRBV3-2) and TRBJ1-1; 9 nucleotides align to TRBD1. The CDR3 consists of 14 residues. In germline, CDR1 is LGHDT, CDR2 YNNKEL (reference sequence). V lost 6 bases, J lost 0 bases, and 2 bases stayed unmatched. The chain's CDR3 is CASRGQGLNTEAFF. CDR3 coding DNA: TGTGCCAGCAGGGGACAGGGTTTGAACACTGAAGCTTTCTTT.

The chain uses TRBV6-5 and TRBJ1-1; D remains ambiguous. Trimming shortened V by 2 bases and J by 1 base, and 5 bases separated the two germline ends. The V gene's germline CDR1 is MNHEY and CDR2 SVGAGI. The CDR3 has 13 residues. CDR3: CASSYQENTEAFF. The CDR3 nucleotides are TGTGCCAGCAGTTACCAGGAGAACACTGAAGCTTTCTTT.

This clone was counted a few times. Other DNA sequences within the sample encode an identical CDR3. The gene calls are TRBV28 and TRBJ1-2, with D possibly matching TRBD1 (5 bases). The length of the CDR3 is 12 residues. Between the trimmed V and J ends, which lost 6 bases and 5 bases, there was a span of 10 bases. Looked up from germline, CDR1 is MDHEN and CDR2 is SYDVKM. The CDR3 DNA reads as TGTGCCAGCAGCCTGACAGATTATGGCTACACCTTC. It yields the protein CASSLTDYGYTF.

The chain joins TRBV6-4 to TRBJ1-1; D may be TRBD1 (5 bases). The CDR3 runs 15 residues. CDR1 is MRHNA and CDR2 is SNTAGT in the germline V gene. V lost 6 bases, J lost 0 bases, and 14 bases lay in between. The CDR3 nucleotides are TGTGCCAGCAGAAGTTTGGGGGACTTGAACACTGAAGCTTTCTTT. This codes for CASRSLGDLNTEAFF.

The CDR3 protein is CASSSPSTGSYTF. In DNA form, the CDR3 reads TGTGCCAGCAGTTCCCCTTCGACTGGAAGCTACACCTTC. The gene calls are TRBV6-5 and TRBJ1-2; D is undetermined. The CDR3 loop spans 13 amino acids. CDR1 MNHEY and CDR2 SVGAGI come from the germline V gene. Trimming removed 4 bases from V and 9 bases from J, with 15 bases in between.

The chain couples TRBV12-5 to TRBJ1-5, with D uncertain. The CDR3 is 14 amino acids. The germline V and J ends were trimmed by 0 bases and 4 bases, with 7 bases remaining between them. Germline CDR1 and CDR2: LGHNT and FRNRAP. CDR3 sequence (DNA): TGTGCTAGTGGTTTGGTAACAGAAAATCAGCCCCAGCATTTT. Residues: CASGLVTENQPQHF.

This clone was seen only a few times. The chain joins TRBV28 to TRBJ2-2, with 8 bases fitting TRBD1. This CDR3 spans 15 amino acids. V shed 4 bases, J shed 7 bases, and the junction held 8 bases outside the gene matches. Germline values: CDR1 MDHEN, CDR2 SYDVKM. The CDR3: CASSYATGGIGELFF. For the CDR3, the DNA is TGTGCCAGCAGTTATGCAACAGGGGGAATCGGGGAGCTGTTTTTT.